Below, one T cell receptor beta chain is given with its context. As yet, its antigen is unknown. Treatment meaning: oral pan-JAK inhibitor, 5-10 mg twice daily. The data are from a study of CD8+ T cells in alopecia areata. General observations from the study: In scalp and blood, many expanded lesional clones persisted during tofacitinib. Lesional scalp, especially alopecia totalis/universalis, showed higher clonality than normal scalp.

In each case, RNA was isolated and then reverse transcribed into cDNA as the sequencing template. The table came from immunoSEQ multiplex PCR; TCRdb's copy has only in-frame clones and leaves some out. The sample consists of around 200,000 clones, roughly 64% of them appearing once. Germline CDR1 reads SGHVS; CDR2 reads FNYEAQ. The CDR3 extends over 14 amino acids. The V gene lost 0 bases and the J gene lost 4 bases, with 9 bases spanning the gap. The sequence came from a human donor with alopecia areata. The V call is TRBV7-6, the J call TRBJ1-1; D is uncertain. Sequencing used CD8+ T cells sorted from blood, obtained at week 24, from a patient treated with tofacitinib. The CDR3 sequence is CASSLAGSGTEAFF. The DNA of the CDR3 is TGTGCCAGCAGCTTAGCTGGGTCGGGCACTGAAGCTTTCTTT.